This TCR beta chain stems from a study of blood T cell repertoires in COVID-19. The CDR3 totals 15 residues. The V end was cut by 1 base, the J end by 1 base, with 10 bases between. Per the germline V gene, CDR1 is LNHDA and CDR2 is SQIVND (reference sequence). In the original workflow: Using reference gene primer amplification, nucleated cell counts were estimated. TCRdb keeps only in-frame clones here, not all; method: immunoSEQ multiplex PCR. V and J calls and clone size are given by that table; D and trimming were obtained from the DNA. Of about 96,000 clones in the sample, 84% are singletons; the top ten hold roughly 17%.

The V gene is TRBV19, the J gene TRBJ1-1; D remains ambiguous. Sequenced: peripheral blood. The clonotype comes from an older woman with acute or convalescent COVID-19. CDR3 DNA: TGTGCCAGTAGTATAGCTTCTAGACGGAACACTGAAGCTTTCTTT. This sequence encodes CASSIASRRNTEAFF.